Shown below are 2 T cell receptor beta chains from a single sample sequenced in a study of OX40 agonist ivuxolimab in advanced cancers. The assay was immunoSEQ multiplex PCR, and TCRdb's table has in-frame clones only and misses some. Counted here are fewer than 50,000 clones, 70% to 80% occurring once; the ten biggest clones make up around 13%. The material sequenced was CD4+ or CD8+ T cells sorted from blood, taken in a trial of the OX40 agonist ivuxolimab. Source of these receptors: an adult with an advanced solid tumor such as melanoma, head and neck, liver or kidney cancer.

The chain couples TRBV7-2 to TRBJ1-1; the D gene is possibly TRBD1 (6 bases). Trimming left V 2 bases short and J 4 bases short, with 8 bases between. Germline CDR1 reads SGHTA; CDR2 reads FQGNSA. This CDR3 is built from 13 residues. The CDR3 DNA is TGTGCCAGCAGCTTAATAGGGGGCACTGAAGCTTTCTTT. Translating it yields CASSLIGGTEAFF.

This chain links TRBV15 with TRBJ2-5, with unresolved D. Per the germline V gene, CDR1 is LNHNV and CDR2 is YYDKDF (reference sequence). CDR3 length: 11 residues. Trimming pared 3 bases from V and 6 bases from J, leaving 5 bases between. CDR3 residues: CATSSLKTQYF. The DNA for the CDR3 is TGTGCCACCAGCAGTCTTAAGACCCAGTACTTC.